A selection of T cell receptor beta chains follows, all from one sample in a study of vaccination and CD4 T cells after COVID-19. TCRdb re-derived calls from the PCR reads in MiXCR, one entry per CDR3 protein. The sample has about 20,000 distinct CDR3 sequences; 60% are singletons. What these receptors recognize is not known. The sample consisted of CD4+ T cells from blood, cultured in vitro, taken after SARS-CoV-2 vaccination. The source is a human donor who had recovered from COVID-19. CDR3s include the opening cysteine and the closing phenylalanine or tryptophan. A D gene is named only where the DNA matches it firmly. Size values are once, few and many counts, or a class for expanded clones, and some rows have none.

J gene | clone size | CDR3 length | D gene | V gene | CDR3 DNA | CDR3 protein
TRBJ2-3 | - | 16 | TRBD2 | TRBV2 | TGTGCCAGCACCTTACTAGCGGGGGGGCAGTTAGATACGCAGTATTTT | CASTLLAGGQLDTQYF
TRBJ2-2 | - | 17 | - | TRBV6-2/TRBV6-3 | TGTGCCAGCAGCCTCATCCGGGTTACCACCGGTACCGGGGAGCTGTTTTTT | CASSLIRVTTGTGELFF
TRBJ1-6 | - | 15 | - | TRBV6-5 | TGTGCCAGCAGTTACGTTCGGACGGCTAATTCACCCCTCCACTTT | CASSYVRTANSPLHF
TRBJ2-5 | - | 13 | TRBD1 | TRBV5-4 | TGTGCCAGCAGGAACACAGGGGAAGAGACCCAGTACTTC | CASRNTGEETQYF
TRBJ2-7 | - | 15 | - | TRBV12-3/TRBV12-4 | TGTGCCAACAGTTTAGAGACGGGTTTCTCCTACGAGCAGTACTTC | CANSLETGFSYEQYF
TRBJ1-5 | - | 16 | - | TRBV19 | TGTGCCAGTAGTATACGAGGGATAGCAGAGGGTCAGCCCCAGCATTTT | CASSIRGIAEGQPQHF
TRBJ2-7 | - | 15 | - | TRBV20-1 | TGCAGTGCTAGAGATTCGGACACCGCCTCCTACGAGCAGTACTTC | CSARDSDTASYEQYF
TRBJ1-1 | few | 13 | - | TRBV6-4 | TGTGCCAGCAGTGAAGGGCCAGGGTCTTCAGCTTTCTTT | CASSEGPGSSAFF
TRBJ2-5 | few | 13 | - | TRBV5-8 | TGTGCCAGCAGCTCCAGGGGTAAGGAGACCCAGTACTTC | CASSSRGKETQYF
TRBJ1-2 | few | 13 | - | TRBV21-1 | TGTGCCAGTAGCAAAGAGACGGGTTATGGCTACACCTTC | CASSKETGYGYTF
TRBJ1-1 | once | 13 | - | TRBV5-4 | TGTGCCAGCAGCATTGCAGGGCTCCCTGAAGCTTTCTTT | CASSIAGLPEAFF
TRBJ2-5 | few | 15 | - | TRBV20-1 | TGCAGTGCCCCACCTCGGGGAATGTTGAGAGAGACCCAGTACTTC | CSAPPRGMLRETQYF
TRBJ2-7 | - | 15 | - | TRBV20-1 | TGCAGTGCTAGAATCCCGGGACTGCCTTCCTACGAGCAGTACTTC | CSARIPGLPSYEQYF
TRBJ1-5 | few | 15 | - | TRBV28 | TGTGCCAGCAGTCTACAGACCGGGGAGATTCAGCCCCAGCATTTT | CASSLQTGEIQPQHF
TRBJ1-2 | - | 15 | - | TRBV7-8 | TGTGCCAGCAGCTTATCGACAGAGACGAACTATGGCTACACCTTC | CASSLSTETNYGYTF
TRBJ2-7 | few | 12 | - | TRBV12-3/TRBV12-4 | TGTGCCAGCAGTTCAGACTCCTACGAGCAGTACTTC | CASSSDSYEQYF
TRBJ1-5 | - | 15 | - | TRBV6-2/TRBV6-3 | TGTGCCAGCAGTAAAGGAGTTCTTAGCAATCAGCCCCAGCATTTT | CASSKGVLSNQPQHF
TRBJ1-2 | - | 16 | - | TRBV9 | TGTGCCAGCAGCGTAGACCGTCAGAACTCTAACTATGGCTACACCTTC | CASSVDRQNSNYGYTF
TRBJ1-1 | - | 14 | - | TRBV5-4 | TGTGCCAGCAGCCGGAACAGGGAGAACACTGAAGCTTTCTTT | CASSRNRENTEAFF
TRBJ2-7 | few | 14 | TRBD2 | TRBV20-1 | TGCAGCCCGTCGGGACTAGCGGGAGGGCTCGAGCAGTACTTC | CSPSGLAGGLEQYF
TRBJ1-5 | - | 16 | - | TRBV19 | TGTGCCAGTAGTATAGAAGGGCGGGGGCTGAATCAGCCCCAGCATTTT | CASSIEGRGLNQPQHF
TRBJ2-5 | - | 14 | TRBD1 | TRBV28 | TGTGCCAGCAGTCTGTGGGACAGGGCAGAGACCCAGTACTTC | CASSLWDRAETQYF
TRBJ2-2 | few | 18 | TRBD1 | TRBV27 | TGTGCCAGACCACAGGGGGCGATGCTAGCGGTTAACACCGGGGAGCTGTTTTTT | CARPQGAMLAVNTGELFF
TRBJ2-7 | - | 15 | - | TRBV6-2/TRBV6-3 | TGTGCCAGCAGTTGGGGTGACAGTGCTGTTGGCGAGCAGTACTTC | CASSWGDSAVGEQYF
TRBJ1-6 | few | 13 | TRBD1 | TRBV20-1 | TGCAGTGCTAGTGGGACAGTTAATTCACCCCTCCACTTT | CSASGTVNSPLHF
TRBJ1-1 | few | 13 | - | TRBV6-1 | TGTGCCAGCAGCCAAATACAGAACACTGAAGCTTTCTTT | CASSQIQNTEAFF
TRBJ2-3 | - | 12 | TRBD2 | TRBV6-1 | TGTGCCAGCAGCCGGACTAGAGATACGCAGTATTTT | CASSRTRDTQYF
TRBJ2-3 | - | 13 | - | TRBV20-1 | TGCAGTGCCGTGCCTAGCGGCACAGATACGCAGTATTTT | CSAVPSGTDTQYF
TRBJ2-7 | - | 15 | TRBD1 | TRBV27 | TGTGCCAGCAGTCCCAGGGGGCGGGGTCCCTACGAGCAGTACTTC | CASSPRGRGPYEQYF
TRBJ2-7 | - | 16 | - | TRBV11-3 | TGTGCCAGCAGCTTAGTCGTCGGGGTTAGCTCCTACGAGCAGTACTTC | CASSLVVGVSSYEQYF
TRBJ2-2 | - | 16 | TRBD2 | TRBV7-6 | TGTGCCAGCAGCTTAGATACTAGCGGGAACACCGGGGAGCTGTTTTTT | CASSLDTSGNTGELFF
TRBJ2-2 | - | 13 | - | TRBV12-3/TRBV12-4 | TGTGCCAGCAGTTTGGGACTGGGCCTGGAGCTGTTTTTT | CASSLGLGLELFF
TRBJ1-5 | few | 15 | TRBD1 | TRBV6-1 | TGTGCCAGCAGTGACTACGGACAGGGGGCTGAGCCCCAGCATTTT | CASSDYGQGAEPQHF
TRBJ1-2 | - | 12 | - | TRBV5-1 | TGCGCCAGCAGCCTCTGGGGCTATGGCTACACCTTC | CASSLWGYGYTF
TRBJ1-5 | - | 12 | - | TRBV28 | TGTGCCAGCAGTTCCGGACCTCAGCCCCAGCATTTT | CASSSGPQPQHF
TRBJ2-3 | - | 15 | TRBD2 | TRBV10-3 | TGTGCCATCAGTGTTCTGCGGGGGAGCACAGATACGCAGTATTTT | CAISVLRGSTDTQYF
TRBJ2-1 | - | 14 | - | TRBV20-1 | TGCAGTGCTAGGCTAGCCGGAGGGCGTCGGGAGCAGTTCTTC | CSARLAGGRREQFF
TRBJ2-3 | - | 16 | - | TRBV6-1 | TGTGCCATCAGTGAGTCAGTCGGCGGGACCGCAGATACGCAGTATTTT | CAISESVGGTADTQYF
TRBJ1-4 | once | 13 | TRBD1 | TRBV6-1 | TGTGCCAGCAGCGACCGGACAGGGGTGAAACTGTTTTTT | CASSDRTGVKLFF
TRBJ2-5 | - | 14 | - | TRBV7-3 | TGTGCCAGCAGCCAGGGTTCCGGTAGGGAGACCCAGTACTTC | CASSQGSGRETQYF
TRBJ1-2 | few | 13 | - | TRBV5-1 | TGCGCCAGTAACGACGGCGGCCCGACGAGCTACACCTTC | CASNDGGPTSYTF
TRBJ1-3 | - | 13 | TRBD1 | TRBV6-1 | TGTGCCAGCAGTAGGGGGCGGGGAGACACCATATATTTT | CASSRGRGDTIYF
TRBJ2-3 | - | 15 | TRBD2 | TRBV28 | TGTGCCAGCAGTGTAGCGGGGGGATACACAGATACGCAGTATTTT | CASSVAGGYTDTQYF
TRBJ1-1 | medium-sized | 15 | TRBD1 | TRBV27 | TGTGCCAGTCGGACTACAGGGGCGCCGAACACTGAAGCTTTCTTT | CASRTTGAPNTEAFF
TRBJ2-5 | - | 13 | - | TRBV9 | TGTGCCAGCAGTTACGGCTGGCAAGAGACCCAGTACTTC | CASSYGWQETQYF
TRBJ2-7 | - | 13 | - | TRBV6-2/TRBV6-3 | TGTGCCAGTGTCGGGACCCAGGGAAACGAGCAGTACTTC | CASVGTQGNEQYF
TRBJ2-3 | few | 17 | - | TRBV20-1 | TGCAGTGCGCAATCTGCCCGGACGGTGTTTAGCCCAGATACGCAGTATTTT | CSAQSARTVFSPDTQYF
TRBJ1-1 | - | 14 | - | TRBV5-1 | TGCGCCAGCAGCTTGCGGGGGCAGGAATCTGAAGCTTTCTTT | CASSLRGQESEAFF
TRBJ2-1 | once | 14 | - | TRBV20-1 | TGCAGTGCTAGGGGGCCCCTCTCCTACAATGAGCAGTTCTTC | CSARGPLSYNEQFF
TRBJ2-7 | - | 13 | - | TRBV27 | TGTGCCAGCAGGCTCAGAGGAGGGGGCGAGCAGTACTTC | CASRLRGGGEQYF
TRBJ2-3 | - | 16 | TRBD2 | TRBV27 | TGTGCCAGCAGTTTAAGGGCTAGCGGGGTCACAGATACGCAGTATTTT | CASSLRASGVTDTQYF
TRBJ1-1 | - | 12 | - | TRBV28 | TGTGCCAGCAGCGAGGGGAACACTGAAGCTTTCTTT | CASSEGNTEAFF
TRBJ1-1 | - | 15 | - | TRBV28 | TGTGCCAGCAGCGGACAGATAGACTTGGGCACTGAAGCTTTCTTT | CASSGQIDLGTEAFF
TRBJ2-5 | few | 17 | - | TRBV11-1 | TGTGCCAGCAGCCGTCGTGGGGTGGCGGATACAACGTTGACCCAGTACTTC | CASSRRGVADTTLTQYF
TRBJ1-2 | - | 11 | TRBD1 | TRBV28 | TGTGCCAGCGAGAACAGGGGCGGCTACACCTTC | CASENRGGYTF
TRBJ2-3 | once | 13 | - | TRBV20-1 | TGCAGTGCTAGCTGGGGGGGCACAGATACGCAGTATTTT | CSASWGGTDTQYF
TRBJ2-2 | - | 11 | - | TRBV20-1 | TGCAGTGCTGGCCGGACCGGGGAGCTGTTTTTT | CSAGRTGELFF
TRBJ2-7 | - | 16 | - | TRBV19 | TGTGCCAGTAGTAGAAGGAGACAGGCTTCCTCTGGCGAGCAGTACTTC | CASSRRRQASSGEQYF
TRBJ2-2 | - | 16 | - | TRBV19 | TGTGCCAGTAGTATAATTAGGGGTGAAAACACCGGGGAGCTGTTTTTT | CASSIIRGENTGELFF
TRBJ2-6 | - | 18 | - | TRBV6-5 | TGTGCCAGCAGTTACTCAGGCAGGGCGAGCTCTGGGGCCAACGTCCTGACTTTC | CASSYSGRASSGANVLTF